The sequence of this T cell receptor (beta chain) was determined in a study of cytomegalovirus exposure and HLA in healthy donors. Study-wide background: A later analysis reported the 120 or so validation repertoires used the same platform as the 550 to 700 first-cohort repertoires.

Profiling relied on immunoSEQ multiplex PCR, and the TCRdb table lists in-frame clones only, not all of them. The table has approximately 180,000 clones, roughly 82% seen once; the top ten hold roughly 1.5%. Study results and limitations: The investigators catalogued 164 TCR beta chains as cytomegalovirus-associated. Subsequent analysis found a tendency for first-cohort TCR clusters to co-occur within the approximately 130 validation repertoires. Most TCR sequences were seen very rarely across donors, but some public TCRs occurred in many.

In regard to this clone: The antigen remains unidentified.

The V gene lost 1 base and the J gene lost 3 bases, with 13 bases spanning the gap. The CDR3 is 15 residues long. Germline CDR1 is SGHNT and CDR2 is YENEEA. This sequence originates from a young woman in good health and CMV-seronegative. Material: PBMCs. The rearrangement joins TRBV11-3 to TRBJ2-7, with D perhaps TRBD1 (5 bases). The CDR3 DNA reads as TGTGCCAGCAGCTTAGGCGCGGCCAGGGACTACGAGCAGTACTTC. As protein: CASSLGAARDYEQYF.